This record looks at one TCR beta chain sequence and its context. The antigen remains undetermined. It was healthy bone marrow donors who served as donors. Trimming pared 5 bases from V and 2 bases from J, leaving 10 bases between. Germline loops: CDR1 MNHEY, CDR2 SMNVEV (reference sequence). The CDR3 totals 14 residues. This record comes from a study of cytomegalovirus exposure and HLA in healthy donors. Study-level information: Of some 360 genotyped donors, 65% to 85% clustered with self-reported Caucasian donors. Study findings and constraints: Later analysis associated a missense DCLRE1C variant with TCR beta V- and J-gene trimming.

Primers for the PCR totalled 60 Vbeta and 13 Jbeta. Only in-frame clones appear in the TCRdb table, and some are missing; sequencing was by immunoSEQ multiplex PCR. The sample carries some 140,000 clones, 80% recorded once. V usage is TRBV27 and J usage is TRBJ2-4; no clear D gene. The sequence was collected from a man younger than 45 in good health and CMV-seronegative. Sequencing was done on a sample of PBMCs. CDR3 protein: CASSPTITKNIQYF. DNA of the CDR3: TGTGCCAGCAGTCCAACAATCACCAAAAACATTCAGTACTTC.